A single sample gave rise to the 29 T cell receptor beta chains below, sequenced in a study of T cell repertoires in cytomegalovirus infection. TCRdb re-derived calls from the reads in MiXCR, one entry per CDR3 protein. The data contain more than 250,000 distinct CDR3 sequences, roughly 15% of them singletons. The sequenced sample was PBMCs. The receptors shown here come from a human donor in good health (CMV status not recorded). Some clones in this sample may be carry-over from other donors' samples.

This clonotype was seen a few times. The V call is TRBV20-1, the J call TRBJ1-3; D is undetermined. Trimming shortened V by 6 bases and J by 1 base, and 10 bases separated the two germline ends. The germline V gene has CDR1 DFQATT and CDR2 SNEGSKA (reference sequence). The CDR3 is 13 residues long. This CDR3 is CSAGTASGNTIYF. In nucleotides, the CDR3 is TGCAGTGCAGGAACAGCTTCTGGAAACACCATATATTTT.

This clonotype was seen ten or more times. This CDR3 is CASSYSISTGELFF. In DNA, the CDR3 is TGTGCCAGCAGTTACTCGATCAGCACCGGGGAGCTGTTTTTT. The rearrangement uses TRBV6-5 and TRBJ2-2; D unclear. V was pared by 0 bases and J by 4 bases, with 6 bases between. Germline CDR1 is MNHEY and CDR2 is SVGAGI. This CDR3 spans 14 amino acids.

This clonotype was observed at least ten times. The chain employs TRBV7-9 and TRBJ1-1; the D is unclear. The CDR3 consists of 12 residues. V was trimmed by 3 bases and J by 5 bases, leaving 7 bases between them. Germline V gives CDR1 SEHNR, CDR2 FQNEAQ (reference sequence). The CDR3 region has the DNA TGTGCCAGCAGCTTTGGGGTAACTGAAGCTTTCTTT. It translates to CASSFGVTEAFF.

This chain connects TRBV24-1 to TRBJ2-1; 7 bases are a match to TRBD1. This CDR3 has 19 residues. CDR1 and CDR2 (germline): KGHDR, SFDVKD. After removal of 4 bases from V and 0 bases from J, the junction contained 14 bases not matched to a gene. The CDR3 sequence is CATSEAAGDREPSYNEQFF. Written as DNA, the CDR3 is TGTGCCACCAGTGAAGCCGCGGGTGACAGGGAGCCCTCCTACAATGAGCAGTTCTTC.

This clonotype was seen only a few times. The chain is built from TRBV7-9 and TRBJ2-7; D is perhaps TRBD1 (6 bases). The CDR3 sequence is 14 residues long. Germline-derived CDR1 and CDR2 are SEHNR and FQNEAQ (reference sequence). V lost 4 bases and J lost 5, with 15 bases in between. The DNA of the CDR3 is TGTGCCAGCAGCTCCAACAGGGCTCGGGACGAGCAGTACTTC. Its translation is CASSSNRARDEQYF.

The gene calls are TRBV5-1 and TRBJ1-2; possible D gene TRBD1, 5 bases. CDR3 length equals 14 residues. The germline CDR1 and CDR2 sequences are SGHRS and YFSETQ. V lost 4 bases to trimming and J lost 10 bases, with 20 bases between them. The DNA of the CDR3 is TGCGCCAGCAGCCTAGGGACTCAAGCCTTGGACTACACCTTC. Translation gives CASSLGTQALDYTF.

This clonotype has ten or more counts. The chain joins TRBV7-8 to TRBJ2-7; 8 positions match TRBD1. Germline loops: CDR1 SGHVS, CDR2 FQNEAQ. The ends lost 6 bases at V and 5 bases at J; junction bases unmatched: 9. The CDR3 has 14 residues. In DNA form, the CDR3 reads TGTGCCAGCAGGCCTCGACAGGGGAGGAACGAGCAGTACTTC. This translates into CASRPRQGRNEQYF.

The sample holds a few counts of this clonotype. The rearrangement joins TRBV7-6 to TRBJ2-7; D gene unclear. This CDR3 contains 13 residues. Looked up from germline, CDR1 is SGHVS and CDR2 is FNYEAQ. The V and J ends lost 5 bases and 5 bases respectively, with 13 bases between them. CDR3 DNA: TGTGCCAGCAGCCAGGACCTCATCCACGAGCAGTACTTC. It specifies CASSQDLIHEQYF.

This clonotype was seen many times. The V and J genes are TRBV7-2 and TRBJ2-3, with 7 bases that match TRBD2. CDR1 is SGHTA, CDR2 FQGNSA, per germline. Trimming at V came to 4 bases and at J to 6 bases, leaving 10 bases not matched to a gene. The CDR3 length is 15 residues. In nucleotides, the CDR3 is TGTGCCAGCAGCTCCGAGGGGCGGGGAGGGGATACGCAGTATTTT. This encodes CASSSEGRGGDTQYF.

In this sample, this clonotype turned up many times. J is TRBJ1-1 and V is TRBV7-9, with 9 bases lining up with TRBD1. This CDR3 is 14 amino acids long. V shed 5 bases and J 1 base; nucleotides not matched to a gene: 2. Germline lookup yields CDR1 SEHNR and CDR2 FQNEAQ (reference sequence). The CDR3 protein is CASSGTGQNTEAFF. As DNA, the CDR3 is TGTGCCAGCAGCGGGACAGGGCAGAACACTGAAGCTTTCTTT.

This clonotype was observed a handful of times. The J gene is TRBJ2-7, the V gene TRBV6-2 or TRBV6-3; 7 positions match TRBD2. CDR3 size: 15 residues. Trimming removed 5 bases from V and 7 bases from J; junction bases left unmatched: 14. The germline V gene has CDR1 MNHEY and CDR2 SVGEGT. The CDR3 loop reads CASSLPGRAAAEQYF. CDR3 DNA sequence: TGTGCCAGCAGTCTACCAGGGAGGGCTGCCGCGGAGCAGTACTTC.

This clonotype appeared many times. Here the CDR3 reads CASSVTGGTYEQYF. The CDR3 nucleotides are TGTGCCAGCAGCGTGACAGGGGGGACCTACGAGCAGTACTTC. The chain recombines TRBV7-2 with TRBJ2-7; 9 bases are shared with TRBD1. Germline V gene sequence: CDR1 SGHTA, CDR2 FQGNSA. The CDR3 consists of 14 residues. Trimming removed 5 bases from V and 2 bases from J; junction bases left unmatched: 4.

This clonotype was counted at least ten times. DNA of the CDR3: TGTGCCAGCAGCTTGGCCGGGACAGGGTCCCATGAGCAGTTCTTC. It specifies CASSLAGTGSHEQFF. This chain links TRBV5-6 with TRBJ2-1; TRBD1 matches at 9 bases. With V trimmed by 0 bases and J by 8 bases, 6 bases remained unmatched. The CDR3 totals 15 residues. Germline assignment: CDR1 SGHDT and CDR2 YYEEEE.

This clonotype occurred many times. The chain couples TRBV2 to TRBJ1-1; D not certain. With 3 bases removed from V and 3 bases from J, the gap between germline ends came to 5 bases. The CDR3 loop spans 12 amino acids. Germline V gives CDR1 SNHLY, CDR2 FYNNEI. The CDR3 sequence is CASSDLYTEAFF. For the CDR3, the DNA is TGTGCCAGCAGTGATCTGTACACTGAAGCTTTCTTT.

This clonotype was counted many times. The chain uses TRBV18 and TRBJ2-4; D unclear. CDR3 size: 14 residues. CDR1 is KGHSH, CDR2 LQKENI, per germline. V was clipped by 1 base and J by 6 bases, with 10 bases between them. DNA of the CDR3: TGTGCCAGCTCACCACAGGGAACGGGAAACATTCAGTACTTC. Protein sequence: CASSPQGTGNIQYF.

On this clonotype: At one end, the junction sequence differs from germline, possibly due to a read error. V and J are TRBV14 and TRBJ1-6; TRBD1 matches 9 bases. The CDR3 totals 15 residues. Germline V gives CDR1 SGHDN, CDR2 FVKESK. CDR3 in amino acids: CTSSPGQGLRSPLHF. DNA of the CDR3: TGTACCAGCAGCCCAGGACAGGGGTTAAGATCACCCCTCCACTTT.

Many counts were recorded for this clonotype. CDR3 region: CASSHRQGVNEKLFF. The DNA for the CDR3 is TGTGCCAGCAGCCACCGACAGGGAGTAAATGAAAAACTGTTTTTT. The V gene is TRBV11-2, the J gene TRBJ1-4, with TRBD1 identical over 7 bases. With 5 bases clipped from V and 5 bases from J, the junction kept 8 bases outside the gene matches. Germline CDR1 is SGHAT and CDR2 is FQNNGV. This CDR3 comprises 15 residues.

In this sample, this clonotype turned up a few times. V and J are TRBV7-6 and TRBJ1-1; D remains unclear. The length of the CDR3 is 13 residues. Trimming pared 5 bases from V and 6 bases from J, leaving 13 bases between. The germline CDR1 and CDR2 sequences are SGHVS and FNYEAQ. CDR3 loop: CASSPSGFPEAFF. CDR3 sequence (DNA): TGTGCCAGCAGCCCCAGTGGTTTCCCTGAAGCTTTCTTT. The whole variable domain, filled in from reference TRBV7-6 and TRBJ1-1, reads GAGVSQSPRYKVTKRGQDVALRCDPISGHVSLYWYRQALGQGPEFLTYFNYEAQQDKSGLPNDRFSAERPEGSISTLTIQRTEQRDSAMYRCASSPSGFPEAFFGQGTRLTVV.

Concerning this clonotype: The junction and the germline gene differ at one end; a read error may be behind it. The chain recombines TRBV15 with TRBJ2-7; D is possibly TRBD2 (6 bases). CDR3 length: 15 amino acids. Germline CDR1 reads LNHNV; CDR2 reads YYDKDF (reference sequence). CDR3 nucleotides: TGTGCCACCAGCAGAGATCGGGACTCCCCCTACGGGCAGTACTTC. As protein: CATSRDRDSPYGQYF. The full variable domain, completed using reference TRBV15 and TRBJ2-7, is DAMVIQNPRYQVTQFGKPVTLSCSQTLNHNVMYWYQQKSSQAPKLLFHYYDKDFNNEADTPDNFQSRRPNTSFCFLDIRSPGLGDTAMYLCATSRDRDSPYGQYFGPGTRLTVT.

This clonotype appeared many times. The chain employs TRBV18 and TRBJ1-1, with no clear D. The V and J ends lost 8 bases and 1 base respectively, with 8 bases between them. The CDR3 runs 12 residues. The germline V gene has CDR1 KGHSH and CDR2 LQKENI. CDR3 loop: CASSPGNTEAFF. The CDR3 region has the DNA TGTGCCAGCAGCCCGGGGAACACTGAAGCTTTCTTT.

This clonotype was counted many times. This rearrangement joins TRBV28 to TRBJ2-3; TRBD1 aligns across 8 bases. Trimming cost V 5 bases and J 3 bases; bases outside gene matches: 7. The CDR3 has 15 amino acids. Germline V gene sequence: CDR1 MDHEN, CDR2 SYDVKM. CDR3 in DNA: TGTGCCAGCAGTGCAGGGACAGGAGGAACAGATACGCAGTATTTT. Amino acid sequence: CASSAGTGGTDTQYF.

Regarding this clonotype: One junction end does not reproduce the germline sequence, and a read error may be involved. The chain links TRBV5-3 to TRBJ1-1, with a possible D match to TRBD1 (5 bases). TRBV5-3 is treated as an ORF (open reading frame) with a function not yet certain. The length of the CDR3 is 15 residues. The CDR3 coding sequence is TGTGCCAGCAGCTTAAAGAAGGTGGGGGACACTGAAGCTTTCTTT. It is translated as CASSLKKVGDTEAFF.

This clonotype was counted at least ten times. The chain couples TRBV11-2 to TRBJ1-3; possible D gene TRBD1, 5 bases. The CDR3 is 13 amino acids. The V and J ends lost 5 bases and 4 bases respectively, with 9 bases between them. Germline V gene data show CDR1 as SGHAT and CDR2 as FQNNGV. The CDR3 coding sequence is TGTGCCAGCAGCCTCCCAGGGGGAAACACCATATATTTT. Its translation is CASSLPGGNTIYF.

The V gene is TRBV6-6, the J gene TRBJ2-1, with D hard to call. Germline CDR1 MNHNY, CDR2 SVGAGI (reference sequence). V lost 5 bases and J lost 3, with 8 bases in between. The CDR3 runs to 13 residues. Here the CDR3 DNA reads TGTGCCAGCAGTCCTACTCTCTACAATGAGCAGTTCTTC. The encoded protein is CASSPTLYNEQFF.

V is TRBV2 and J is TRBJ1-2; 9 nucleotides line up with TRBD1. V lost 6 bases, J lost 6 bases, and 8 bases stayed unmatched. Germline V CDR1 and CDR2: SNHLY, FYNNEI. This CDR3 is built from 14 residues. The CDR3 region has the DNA TGTGCCAGCAGGGGGGTACAGGGGGCCCATGGCTACACCTTC. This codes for CASRGVQGAHGYTF.

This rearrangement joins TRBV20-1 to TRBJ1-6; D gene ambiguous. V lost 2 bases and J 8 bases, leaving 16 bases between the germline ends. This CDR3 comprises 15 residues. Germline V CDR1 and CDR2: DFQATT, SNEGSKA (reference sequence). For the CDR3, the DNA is TGCAGTGCTAGAACGTGGACCCAAGTTGATTCACCCCTCCACTTT. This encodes CSARTWTQVDSPLHF.

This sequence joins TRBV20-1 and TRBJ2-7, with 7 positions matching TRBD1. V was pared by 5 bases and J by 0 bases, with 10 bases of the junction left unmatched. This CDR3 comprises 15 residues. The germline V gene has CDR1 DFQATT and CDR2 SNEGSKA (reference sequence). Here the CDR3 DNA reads TGCAGTGCTTCGGACAGGACCTCCCCCTCCTACGAGCAGTACTTC. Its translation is CSASDRTSPSYEQYF.

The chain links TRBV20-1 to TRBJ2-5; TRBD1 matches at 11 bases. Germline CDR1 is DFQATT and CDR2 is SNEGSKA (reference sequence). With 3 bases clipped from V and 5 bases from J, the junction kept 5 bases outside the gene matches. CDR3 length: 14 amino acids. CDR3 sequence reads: CSASVDRGPETQYF. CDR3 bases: TGCAGTGCTAGCGTGGACAGGGGGCCGGAGACCCAGTACTTC.

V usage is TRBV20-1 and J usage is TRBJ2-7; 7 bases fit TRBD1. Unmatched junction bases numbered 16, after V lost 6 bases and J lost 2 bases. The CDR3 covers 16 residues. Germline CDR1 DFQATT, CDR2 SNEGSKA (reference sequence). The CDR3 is CSALSPYRGSPYEQYF. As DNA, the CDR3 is TGCAGTGCACTTAGCCCCTACAGGGGCTCCCCCTACGAGCAGTACTTC.